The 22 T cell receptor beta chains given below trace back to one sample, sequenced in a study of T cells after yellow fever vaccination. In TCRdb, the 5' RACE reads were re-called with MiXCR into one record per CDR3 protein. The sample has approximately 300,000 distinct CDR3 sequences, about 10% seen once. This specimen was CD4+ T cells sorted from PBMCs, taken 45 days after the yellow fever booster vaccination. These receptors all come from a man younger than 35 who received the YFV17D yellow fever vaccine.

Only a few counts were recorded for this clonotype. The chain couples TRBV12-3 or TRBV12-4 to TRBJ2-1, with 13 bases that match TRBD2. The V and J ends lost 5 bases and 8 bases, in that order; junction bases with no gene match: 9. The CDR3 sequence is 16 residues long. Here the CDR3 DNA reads TGTGCCAGCAGTCAACCCGGGACTAGCGGGAAGCATGAGCAGTTCTTC. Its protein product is CASSQPGTSGKHEQFF.

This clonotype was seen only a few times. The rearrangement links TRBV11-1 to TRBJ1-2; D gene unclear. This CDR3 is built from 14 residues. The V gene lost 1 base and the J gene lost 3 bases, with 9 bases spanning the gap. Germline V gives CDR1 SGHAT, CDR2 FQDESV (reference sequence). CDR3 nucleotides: TGTGCCAGCAGCTTAGATTTCCCGGACTATGGCTACACCTTC. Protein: CASSLDFPDYGYTF. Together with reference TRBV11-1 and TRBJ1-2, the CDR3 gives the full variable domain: EAEVAQSPRYKITEKSQAVAFWCDPISGHATLYWYRQILGQGPELLVQFQDESVVDDSQLPKDRFSAERLKGVDSTLKIQPAELGDSAMYLCASSLDFPDYGYTFGSGTRLTVV.

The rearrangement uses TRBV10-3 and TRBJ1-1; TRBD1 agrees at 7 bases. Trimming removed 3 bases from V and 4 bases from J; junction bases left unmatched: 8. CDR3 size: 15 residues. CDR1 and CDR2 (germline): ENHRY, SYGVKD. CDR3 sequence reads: CAISDMRQGSTEAFF. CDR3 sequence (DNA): TGTGCCATCAGTGATATGAGACAGGGAAGCACTGAAGCTTTCTTT.

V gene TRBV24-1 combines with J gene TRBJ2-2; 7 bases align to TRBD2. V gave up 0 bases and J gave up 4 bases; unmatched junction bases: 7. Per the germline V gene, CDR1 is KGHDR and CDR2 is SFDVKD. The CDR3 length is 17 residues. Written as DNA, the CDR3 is TGTGCCACCAGTGATTTGCCTGGGCGGGGGAGCACCGGGGAGCTGTTTTTT. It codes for CATSDLPGRGSTGELFF.

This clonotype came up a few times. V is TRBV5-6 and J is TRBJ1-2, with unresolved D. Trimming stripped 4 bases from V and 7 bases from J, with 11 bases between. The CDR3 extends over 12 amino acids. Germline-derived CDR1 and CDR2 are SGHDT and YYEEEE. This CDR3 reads CASSQIPGGYTF. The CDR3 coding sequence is TGTGCCAGCAGCCAGATCCCAGGTGGCTACACCTTC. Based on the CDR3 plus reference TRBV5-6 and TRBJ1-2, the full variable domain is DAGVTQSPTHLIKTRGQQVTLRCSPKSGHDTVSWYQQALGQGPQFIFQYYEEEERQRGNFPDRFSGHQFPNYSSELNVNALLLGDSALYLCASSQIPGGYTFGSGTRLTVV.

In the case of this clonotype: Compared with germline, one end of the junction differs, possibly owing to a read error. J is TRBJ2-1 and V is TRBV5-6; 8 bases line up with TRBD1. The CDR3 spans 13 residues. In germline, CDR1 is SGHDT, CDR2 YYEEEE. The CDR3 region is CASRHAGGNQQFF. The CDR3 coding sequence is TGTGCCAGCAGACATGCAGGGGGCAATCAGCAGTTCTTC.

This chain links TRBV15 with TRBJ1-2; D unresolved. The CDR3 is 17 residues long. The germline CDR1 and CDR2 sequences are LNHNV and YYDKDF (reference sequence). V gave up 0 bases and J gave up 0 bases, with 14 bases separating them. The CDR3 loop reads CATSRDILMATNYGYTF. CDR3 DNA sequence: TGTGCCACCAGCAGAGATATCCTAATGGCGACTAACTATGGCTACACCTTC.

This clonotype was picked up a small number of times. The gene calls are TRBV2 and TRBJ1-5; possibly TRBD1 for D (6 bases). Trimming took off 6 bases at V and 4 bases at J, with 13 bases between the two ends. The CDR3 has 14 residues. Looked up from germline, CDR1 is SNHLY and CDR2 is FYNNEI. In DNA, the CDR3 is TGTGCCAGCAGCAACAGGGCCCTGAATCAGCCCCAGCATTTT. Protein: CASSNRALNQPQHF.

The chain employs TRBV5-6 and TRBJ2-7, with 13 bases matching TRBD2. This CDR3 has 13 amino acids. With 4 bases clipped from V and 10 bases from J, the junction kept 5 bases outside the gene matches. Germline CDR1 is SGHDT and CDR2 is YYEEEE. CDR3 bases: TGTGCCAGCAGCACGACTAGCGGGGGGTTCCAGTACGTC. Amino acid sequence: CASSTTSGGFQYV.

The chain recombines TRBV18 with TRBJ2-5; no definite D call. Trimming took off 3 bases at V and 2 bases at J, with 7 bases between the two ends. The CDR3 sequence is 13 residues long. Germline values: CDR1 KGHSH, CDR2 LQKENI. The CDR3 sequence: CASSPTAQETQYF. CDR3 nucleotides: TGTGCCAGCTCACCGACCGCGCAAGAGACCCAGTACTTC.

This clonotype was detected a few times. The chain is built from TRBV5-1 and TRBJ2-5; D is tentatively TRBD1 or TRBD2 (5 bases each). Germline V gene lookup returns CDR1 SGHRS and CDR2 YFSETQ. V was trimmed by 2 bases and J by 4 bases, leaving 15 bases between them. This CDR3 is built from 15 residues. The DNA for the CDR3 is TGCGCCAGCAGCTTAGGGATTCAGGGAGCAGAGACCCAGTACTTC. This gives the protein CASSLGIQGAETQYF.

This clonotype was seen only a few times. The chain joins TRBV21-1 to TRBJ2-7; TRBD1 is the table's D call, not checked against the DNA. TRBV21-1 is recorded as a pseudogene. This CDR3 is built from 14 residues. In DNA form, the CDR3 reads TGTGCCAGCAGCAGTTCTGGCGCCTGCTACGAGCAGTACGTC. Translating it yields CASSSSGACYEQYV.

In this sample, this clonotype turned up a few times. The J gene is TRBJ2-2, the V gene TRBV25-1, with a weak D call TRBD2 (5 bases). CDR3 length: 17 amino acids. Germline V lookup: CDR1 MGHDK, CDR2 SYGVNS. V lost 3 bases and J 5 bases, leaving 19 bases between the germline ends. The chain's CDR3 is CASSDFRGRQRTGELFF. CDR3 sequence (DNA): TGTGCCAGCAGTGACTTCCGGGGTCGACAAAGGACCGGGGAGCTGTTTTTT.

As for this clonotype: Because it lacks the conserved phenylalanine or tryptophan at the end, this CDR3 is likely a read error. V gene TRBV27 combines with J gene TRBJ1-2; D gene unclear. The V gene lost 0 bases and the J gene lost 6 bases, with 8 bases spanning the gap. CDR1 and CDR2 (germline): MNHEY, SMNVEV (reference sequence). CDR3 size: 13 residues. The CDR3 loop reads CASSLSSRDGYTI. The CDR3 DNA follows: TGTGCCAGCAGTTTATCATCCCGGGATGGCTACACCATC.

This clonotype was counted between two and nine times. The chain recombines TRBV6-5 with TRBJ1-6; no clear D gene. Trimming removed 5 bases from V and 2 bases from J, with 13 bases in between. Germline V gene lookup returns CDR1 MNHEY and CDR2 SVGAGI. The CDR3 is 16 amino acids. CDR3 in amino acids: CASSDEWRPYNSPLHF. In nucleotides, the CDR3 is TGTGCCAGCAGTGACGAATGGCGACCCTATAATTCACCCCTCCACTTT.

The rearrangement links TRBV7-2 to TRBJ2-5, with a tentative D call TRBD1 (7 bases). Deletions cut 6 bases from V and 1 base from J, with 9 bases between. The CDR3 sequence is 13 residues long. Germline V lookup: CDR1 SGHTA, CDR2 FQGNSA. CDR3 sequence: CASREGAQETQYF. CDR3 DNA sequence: TGTGCCAGCAGGGAGGGGGCCCAAGAGACCCAGTACTTC.

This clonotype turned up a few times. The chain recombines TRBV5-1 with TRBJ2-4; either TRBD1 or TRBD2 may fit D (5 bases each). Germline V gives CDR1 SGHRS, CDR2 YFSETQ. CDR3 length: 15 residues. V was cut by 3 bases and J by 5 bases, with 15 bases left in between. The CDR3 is CASSWQGLGENIQYF. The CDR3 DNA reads TGCGCCAGCAGCTGGCAGGGATTGGGAGAAAACATTCAGTACTTC.

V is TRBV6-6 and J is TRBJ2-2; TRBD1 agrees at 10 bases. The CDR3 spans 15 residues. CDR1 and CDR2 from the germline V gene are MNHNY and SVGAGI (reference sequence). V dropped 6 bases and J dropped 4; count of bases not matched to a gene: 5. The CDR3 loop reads CASRGTGVFTGELFF. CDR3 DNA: TGTGCCAGCAGGGGGACAGGGGTGTTCACCGGGGAGCTGTTTTTT.

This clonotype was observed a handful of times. DNA for the CDR3: TGTGCCAGCAGTTCCGGGGCGGGGGCTAACCACAATGAGCAGTTCTTC. Its protein product is CASSSGAGANHNEQFF. V gene TRBV6-5 combines with J gene TRBJ2-1; weak D call: TRBD2 (7 bases). CDR3 size: 16 residues. CDR1 is MNHEY, CDR2 SVGAGI, per germline. The V end was cut by 4 bases, the J end by 5 bases, with 18 bases between.

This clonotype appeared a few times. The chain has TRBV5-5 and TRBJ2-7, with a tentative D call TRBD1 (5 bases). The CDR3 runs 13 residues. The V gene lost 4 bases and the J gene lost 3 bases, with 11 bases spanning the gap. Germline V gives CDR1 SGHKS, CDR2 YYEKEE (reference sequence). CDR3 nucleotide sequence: TGTGCCAGCAGCCCCTCAGGGCTCTACGAGCAGTACGTC. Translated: CASSPSGLYEQYV.

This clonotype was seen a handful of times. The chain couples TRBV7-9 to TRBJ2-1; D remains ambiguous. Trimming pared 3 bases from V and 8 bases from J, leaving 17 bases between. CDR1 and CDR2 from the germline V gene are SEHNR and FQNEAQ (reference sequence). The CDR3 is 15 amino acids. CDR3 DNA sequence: TGTGCCAGCAGCTTTCTTGCCGGGTTGGCCGATGAGCAGTTCTTC. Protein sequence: CASSFLAGLADEQFF. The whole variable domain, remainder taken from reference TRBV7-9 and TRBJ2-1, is DTGVSQNPRHKITKRGQNVTFRCDPISEHNRLYWYRQTLGQGPEFLTYFQNEAQLEKSRLLSDRFSAERPKGSFSTLEIQRTEQGDSAMYLCASSFLAGLADEQFFGPGTRLTVL.

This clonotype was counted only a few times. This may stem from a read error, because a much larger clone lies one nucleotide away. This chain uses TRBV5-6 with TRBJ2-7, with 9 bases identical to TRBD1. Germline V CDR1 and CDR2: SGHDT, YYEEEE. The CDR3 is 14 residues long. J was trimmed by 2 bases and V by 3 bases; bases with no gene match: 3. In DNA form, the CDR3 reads TGTGCCAGCAGCTCCCGGGACAGGGCCTACGAGCAGTACGTC. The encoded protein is CASSSRDRAYEQYV.